This entry features one T cell receptor beta chain sequence. This sample stems from a study of blood T cell repertoires in COVID-19. Across the whole study: COVID-19 samples from acute and convalescent phases originated in the United States, Italy and Spain. T cells, B-cell-depleted T cells, or PBMCs provided the cDNA or gDNA that served as material.

Trimming shortened V by 0 bases and J by 0 bases, and 6 bases separated the two germline ends. Germline CDR1 LGHDT, CDR2 YNNKEL (reference sequence). The CDR3 is 14 amino acids. Original analysis: Estimation of nucleated cell counts was performed using reference gene primer amplification. Measured with immunoSEQ multiplex PCR; TCRdb has only the in-frame clones, and not every one. V, J and clone size are taken as reported in that table, and D and trimming were inferred from the DNA itself. The profile shows about 73,000 clones, 82% of them singletons. The origin of this receptor is a woman between 55 and 75 years old with acute or convalescent COVID-19. The V gene is TRBV3-1 (or the pseudogene TRBV3-2), the J gene TRBJ2-7; D remains unclear. Sample: peripheral blood. The CDR3 sequence is CASSQEIHSYEQYF. The CDR3 DNA reads TGTGCCAGCAGCCAAGAGATACACTCCTACGAGCAGTACTTC.